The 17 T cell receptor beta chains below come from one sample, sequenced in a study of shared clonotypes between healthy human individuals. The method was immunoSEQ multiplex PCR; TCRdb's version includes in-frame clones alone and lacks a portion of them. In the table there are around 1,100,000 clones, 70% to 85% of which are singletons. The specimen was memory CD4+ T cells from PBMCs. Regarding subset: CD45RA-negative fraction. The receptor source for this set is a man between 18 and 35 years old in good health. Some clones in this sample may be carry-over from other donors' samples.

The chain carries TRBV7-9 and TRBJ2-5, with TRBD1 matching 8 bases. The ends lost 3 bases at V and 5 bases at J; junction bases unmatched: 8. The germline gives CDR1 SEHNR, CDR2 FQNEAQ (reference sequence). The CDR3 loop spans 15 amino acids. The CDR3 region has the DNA TGTGCCAGCAGCTTGTCACAGGGGGTTGGGGAGACCCAGTACTTC. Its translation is CASSLSQGVGETQYF.

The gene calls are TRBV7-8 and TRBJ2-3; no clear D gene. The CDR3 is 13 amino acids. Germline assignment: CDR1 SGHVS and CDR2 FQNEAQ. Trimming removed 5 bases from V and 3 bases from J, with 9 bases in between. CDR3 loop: CASSPPSTDTQYF. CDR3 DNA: TGTGCCAGCAGCCCCCCCTCTACAGATACGCAGTATTTT.

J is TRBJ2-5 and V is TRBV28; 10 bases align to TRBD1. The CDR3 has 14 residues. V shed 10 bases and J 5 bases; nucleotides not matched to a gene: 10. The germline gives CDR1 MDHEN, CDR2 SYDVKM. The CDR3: CATHGQGVWETQYF. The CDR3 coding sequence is TGTGCCACCCACGGACAGGGGGTTTGGGAGACCCAGTACTTC.

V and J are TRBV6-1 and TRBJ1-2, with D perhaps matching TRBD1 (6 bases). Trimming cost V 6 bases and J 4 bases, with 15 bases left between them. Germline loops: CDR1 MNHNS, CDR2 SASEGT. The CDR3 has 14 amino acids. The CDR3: CASSPTDRVYGYTF. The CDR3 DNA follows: TGTGCCAGCAGCCCAACGGACAGAGTCTATGGCTACACCTTC.

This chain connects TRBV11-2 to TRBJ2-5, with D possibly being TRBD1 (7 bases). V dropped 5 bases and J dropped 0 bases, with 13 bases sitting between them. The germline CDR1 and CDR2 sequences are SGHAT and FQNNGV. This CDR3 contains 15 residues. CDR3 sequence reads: CASSAGQPYQETQYF. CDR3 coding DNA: TGTGCCAGCAGCGCGGGACAGCCGTACCAAGAGACCCAGTACTTC.

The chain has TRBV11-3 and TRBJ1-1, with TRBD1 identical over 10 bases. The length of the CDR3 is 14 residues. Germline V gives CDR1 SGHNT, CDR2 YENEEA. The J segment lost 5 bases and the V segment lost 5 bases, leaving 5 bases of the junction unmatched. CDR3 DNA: TGTGCCAGCAGCGACGGACAGGGGGGAACTGAAGCTTTCTTT. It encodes CASSDGQGGTEAFF. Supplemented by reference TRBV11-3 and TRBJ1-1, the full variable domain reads EAGVVQSPRYKIIEKKQPVAFWCNPISGHNTLYWYLQNLGQGPELLIRYENEEAVDDSQLPKDRFSAERLKGVDSTLKIQPAELGDSAVYLCASSDGQGGTEAFFGQGTRLTVV.

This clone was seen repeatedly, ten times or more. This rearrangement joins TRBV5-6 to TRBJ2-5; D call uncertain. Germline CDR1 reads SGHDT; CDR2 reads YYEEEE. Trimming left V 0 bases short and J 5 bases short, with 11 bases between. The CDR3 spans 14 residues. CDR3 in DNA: TGTGCCAGCAGCTTGGCCGGGCACGGGGAGACCCAGTACTTC. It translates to CASSLAGHGETQYF.

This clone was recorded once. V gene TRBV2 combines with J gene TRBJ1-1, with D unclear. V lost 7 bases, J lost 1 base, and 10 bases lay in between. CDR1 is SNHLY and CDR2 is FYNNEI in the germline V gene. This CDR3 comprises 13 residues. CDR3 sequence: CASMRAENTEAFF. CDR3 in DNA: TGTGCCAGCATGCGGGCGGAGAACACTGAAGCTTTCTTT.

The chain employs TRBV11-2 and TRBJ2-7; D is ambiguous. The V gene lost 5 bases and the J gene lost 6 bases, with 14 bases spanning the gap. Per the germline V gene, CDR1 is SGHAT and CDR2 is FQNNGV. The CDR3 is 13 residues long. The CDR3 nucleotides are TGTGCCAGCAGCCAGAGCCGGGTAGCCGAGCAGTACTTC. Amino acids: CASSQSRVAEQYF.

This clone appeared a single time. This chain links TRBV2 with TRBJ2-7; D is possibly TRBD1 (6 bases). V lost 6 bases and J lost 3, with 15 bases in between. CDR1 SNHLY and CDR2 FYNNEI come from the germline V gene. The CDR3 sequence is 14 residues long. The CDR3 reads CASSEQGLYYEQYF. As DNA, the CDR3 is TGTGCCAGCAGCGAACAGGGATTGTACTACGAGCAGTACTTC. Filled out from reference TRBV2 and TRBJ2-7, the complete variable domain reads EPEVTQTPSHQVTQMGQEVILRCVPISNHLYFYWYRQILGQKVEFLVSFYNNEISEKSEIFDDQFSVERPDGSNFTLKIRSTKLEDSAMYFCASSEQGLYYEQYFGPGTRLTVT.

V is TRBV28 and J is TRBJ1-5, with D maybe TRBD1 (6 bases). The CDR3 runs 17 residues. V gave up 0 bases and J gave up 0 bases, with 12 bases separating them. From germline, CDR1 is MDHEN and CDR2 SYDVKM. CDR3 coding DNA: TGTGCCAGCAGTTTATGGGGGGCAGATTATAGCAATCAGCCCCAGCATTTT. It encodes CASSLWGADYSNQPQHF.

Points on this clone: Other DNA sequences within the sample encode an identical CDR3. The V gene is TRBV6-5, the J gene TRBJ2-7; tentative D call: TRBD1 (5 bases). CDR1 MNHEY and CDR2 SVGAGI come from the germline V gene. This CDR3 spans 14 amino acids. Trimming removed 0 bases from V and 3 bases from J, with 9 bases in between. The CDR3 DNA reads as TGTGCCAGCAGTTACTCAGGGGTGGGCTACGAGCAGTACTTC. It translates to CASSYSGVGYEQYF.

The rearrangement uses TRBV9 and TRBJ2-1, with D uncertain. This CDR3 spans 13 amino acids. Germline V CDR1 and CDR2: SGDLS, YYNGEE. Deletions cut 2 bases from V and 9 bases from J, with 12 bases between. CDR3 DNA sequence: TGTGCCAGCAGCGTCACAGTTGCGACTGAGCAGTTCTTC. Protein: CASSVTVATEQFF.

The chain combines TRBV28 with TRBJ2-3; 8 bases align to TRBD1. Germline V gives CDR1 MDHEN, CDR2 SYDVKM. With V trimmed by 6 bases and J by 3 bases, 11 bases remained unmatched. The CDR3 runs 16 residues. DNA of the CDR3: TGTGCCAGCAGCCGTGGACAGGGAAGGTCAACAGATACGCAGTATTTT. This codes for CASSRGQGRSTDTQYF.

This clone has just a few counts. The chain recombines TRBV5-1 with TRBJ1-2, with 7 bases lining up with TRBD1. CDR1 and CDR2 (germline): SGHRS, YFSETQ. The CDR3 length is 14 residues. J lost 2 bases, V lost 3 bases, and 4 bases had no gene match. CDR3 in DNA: TGCGCCAGCAGCTCCGCAGGGGGGAACTATGGCTACACCTTC. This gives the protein CASSSAGGNYGYTF.

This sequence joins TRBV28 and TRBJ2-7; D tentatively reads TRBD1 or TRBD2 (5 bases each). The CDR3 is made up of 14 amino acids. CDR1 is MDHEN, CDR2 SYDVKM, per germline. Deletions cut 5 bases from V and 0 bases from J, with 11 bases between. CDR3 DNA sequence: TGTGCCAGCAGTGCCGGGACGGTCTCCTACGAGCAGTACTTC. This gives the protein CASSAGTVSYEQYF.

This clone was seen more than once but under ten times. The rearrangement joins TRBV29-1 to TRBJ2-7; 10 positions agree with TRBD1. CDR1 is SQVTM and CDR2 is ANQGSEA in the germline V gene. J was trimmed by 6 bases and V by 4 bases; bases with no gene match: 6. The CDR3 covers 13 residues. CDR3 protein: CSVGGQGFGEQYF. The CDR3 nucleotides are TGCAGCGTTGGGGGACAGGGGTTCGGCGAGCAGTACTTC.